The entry below gives a single T cell receptor (beta chain) sequence along with its context. This receptor's antigen is unknown. One base away there is no much larger clone; base qualities are not given. The sample belongs to a study of blood T cell repertoires in COVID-19 (dated by TCRdb to the early 2020s). At the level of the whole study: The collaborator samples originated in the United States, Italy and Spain and spanned the acute and convalescent phases of COVID-19. The material from the prospective study consisted of cDNA or gDNA derived from T cells, B-cell-depleted T cells, or PBMCs. Deeply sampled blood TCRbeta repertoires from subjects exposed to, actively infected with, or recovered from COVID-19 were included in the dataset. The repertoires were made available in a free public database intended to serve as a resource for research on the immune response to SARS-CoV-2. Samples came from the ongoing ImmuneRACE study (first 160 participants) plus 1,254 subjects from 6 global collaborators. The sample metadata nearly always contained a de-identified subject ID, COVID-19 status, age in years and sex. Where available, HLA class I and class II types were obtained from metadata supplied by the sample provider rather than from assay-based typing.

From a lookup of the germline V gene, CDR1 and CDR2 are MNHEY and SVGAGI. Between the V and J ends, shortened by 6 bases and 10 bases respectively, the junction contains 16 bases. The CDR3 goes from the cysteine to the phenylalanine over 12 residues. Of the read, only the CDR3 DNA is kept; its 36 bases are in frame from base 1. Collaborating institutions collected whole blood in K2EDTA tubes following their own protocols. Collaborator samples were shipped for TCRbeta analysis as frozen whole blood, isolated PBMCs, or DNA extracted from either sample type. The immunoSEQ Assay, a bias-controlled multiplex PCR, was used to amplify TCRbeta CDR3 regions from genomic DNA. As for how the authors treated the data: Nucleated cell counts per sample were estimated from amplification of reference gene primers within the assay. To quantify the absolute abundance of each unique TCRbeta CDR3 rearrangement, sequence reads were collapsed and filtered. For each sample, productive Simpson clonality was calculated by taking the square root of Simpson's diversity index across productive rearrangements. TCRdb provides this immuneACCESS table in a form limited to in-frame rearrangements. Some clones are lacking; in checked studies, under half of them reflect an unresolved V gene, and why the rest are absent is not known. The D gene and trimming were derived from the DNA, and the V and J assignments and clone size from that table. This sample comprises around 250,000 clones, under 90% of them detected only once. Of the sample, 7.5% to 9% is held by the ten largest clones.

Findings and caveats that apply to the study as a whole: Clinical and demographic metadata were provided uncurated, with the amount varying by source and participant.

Sequences were obtained from peripheral blood. The sequence is built from TRBV6-5 and TRBJ2-7; a confident D gene designation cannot be given. The sequence was collected from a human donor in a cohort sampled during active COVID-19. In nucleotides, the sequence is TGTGCCAGCAGCCCGGGTCCGACGGGTCAGTACTTC. This translates into CASSPGPTGQYF.